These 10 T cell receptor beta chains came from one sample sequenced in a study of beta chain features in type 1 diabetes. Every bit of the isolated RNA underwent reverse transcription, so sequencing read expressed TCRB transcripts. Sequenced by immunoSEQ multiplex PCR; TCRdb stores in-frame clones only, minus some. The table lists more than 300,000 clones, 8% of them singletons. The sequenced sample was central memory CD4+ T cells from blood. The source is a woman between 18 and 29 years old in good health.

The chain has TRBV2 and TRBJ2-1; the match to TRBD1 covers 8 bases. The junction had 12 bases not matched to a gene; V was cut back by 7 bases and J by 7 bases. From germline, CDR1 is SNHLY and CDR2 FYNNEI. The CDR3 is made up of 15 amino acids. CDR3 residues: CASKYPGTGLNEQFF. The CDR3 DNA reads TGTGCCAGCAAATATCCGGGGACAGGCCTAAATGAGCAGTTCTTC. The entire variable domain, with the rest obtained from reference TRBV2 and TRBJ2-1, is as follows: EPEVTQTPSHQVTQMGQEVILRCVPISNHLYFYWYRQILGQKVEFLVSFYNNEISEKSEIFDDQFSVERPDGSNFTLKIRSTKLEDSAMYFCASKYPGTGLNEQFFGPGTRLTVL.

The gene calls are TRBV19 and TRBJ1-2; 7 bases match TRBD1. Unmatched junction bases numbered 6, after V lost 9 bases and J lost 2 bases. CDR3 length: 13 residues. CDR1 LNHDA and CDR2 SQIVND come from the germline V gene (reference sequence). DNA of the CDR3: TGTGCCAGCCAGGGACAGAGCAACTATGGCTACACCTTC. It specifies CASQGQSNYGYTF.

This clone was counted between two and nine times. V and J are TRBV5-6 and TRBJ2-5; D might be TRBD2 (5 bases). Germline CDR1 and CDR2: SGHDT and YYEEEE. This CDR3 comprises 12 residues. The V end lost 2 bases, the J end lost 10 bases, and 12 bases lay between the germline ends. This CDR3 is CASSFPGGIQYF. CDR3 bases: TGTGCCAGCAGCTTCCCAGGAGGCATCCAGTACTTC.

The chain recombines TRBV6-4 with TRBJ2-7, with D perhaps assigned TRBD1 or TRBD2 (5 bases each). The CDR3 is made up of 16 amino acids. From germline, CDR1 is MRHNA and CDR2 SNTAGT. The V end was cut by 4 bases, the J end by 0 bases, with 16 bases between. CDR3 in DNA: TGTGCCAGCAGTGTACGTAGAGGGGATAACTCCTACGAGCAGTACTTC. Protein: CASSVRRGDNSYEQYF.

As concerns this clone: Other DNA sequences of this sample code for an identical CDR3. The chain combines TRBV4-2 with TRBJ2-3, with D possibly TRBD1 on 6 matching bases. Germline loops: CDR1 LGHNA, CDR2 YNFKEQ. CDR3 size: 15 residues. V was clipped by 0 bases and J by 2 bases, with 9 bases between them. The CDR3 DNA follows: TGTGCCAGCAGCCAAGATGGACAGTCCACAGATACGCAGTATTTT. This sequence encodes CASSQDGQSTDTQYF.

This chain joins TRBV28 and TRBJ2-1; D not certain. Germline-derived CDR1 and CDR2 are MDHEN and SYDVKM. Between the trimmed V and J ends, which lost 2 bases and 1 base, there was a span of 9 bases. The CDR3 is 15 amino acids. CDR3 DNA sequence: TGTGCCAGCAGTTTAATGGGCACTTCCTACAATGAGCAGTTCTTC. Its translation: CASSLMGTSYNEQFF.

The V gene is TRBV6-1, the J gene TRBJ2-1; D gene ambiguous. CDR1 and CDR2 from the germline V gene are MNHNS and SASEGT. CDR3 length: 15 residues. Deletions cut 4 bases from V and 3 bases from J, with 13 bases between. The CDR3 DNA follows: TGTGCCAGCAGTGGTACTAACCGCCGCTACAATGAGCAGTTCTTC. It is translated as CASSGTNRRYNEQFF.

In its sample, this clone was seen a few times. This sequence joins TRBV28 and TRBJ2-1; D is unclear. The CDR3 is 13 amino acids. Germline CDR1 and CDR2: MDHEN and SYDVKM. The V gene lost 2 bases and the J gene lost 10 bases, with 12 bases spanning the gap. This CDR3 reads CASSLRSSAEQFF. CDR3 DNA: TGTGCCAGCAGTTTACGGTCTTCGGCAGAGCAGTTCTTC.

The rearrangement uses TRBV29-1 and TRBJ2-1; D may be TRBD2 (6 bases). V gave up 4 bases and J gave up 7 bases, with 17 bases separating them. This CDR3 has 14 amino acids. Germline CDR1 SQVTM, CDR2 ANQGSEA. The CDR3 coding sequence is TGCAGCGTTGCAGTCGGGAGTACGGGGAATGAGCAGTTCTTC. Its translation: CSVAVGSTGNEQFF.

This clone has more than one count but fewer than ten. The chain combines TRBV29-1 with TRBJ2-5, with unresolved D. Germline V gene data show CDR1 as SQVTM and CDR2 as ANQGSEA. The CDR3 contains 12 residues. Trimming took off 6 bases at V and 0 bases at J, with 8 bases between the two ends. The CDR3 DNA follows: TGCAGCGTAGGACGGTACCAAGAGACCCAGTACTTC. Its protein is CSVGRYQETQYF.